The 12 T cell receptor beta chains given below trace back to one sample, sequenced in a study of OX40 agonist ivuxolimab in advanced cancers. The method was immunoSEQ multiplex PCR; TCRdb's version includes in-frame clones alone and lacks a portion of them. The sample includes over 100,000 clones, 85% to 90% of them seen just once. Sequenced material: CD4+ or CD8+ T cells sorted from blood, taken in a trial of the OX40 agonist ivuxolimab. Receptor source: an adult with an advanced solid tumor such as melanoma, head and neck, liver or kidney cancer.

Only one count was recorded for this clone. The sample has other DNA sequences that encode this CDR3 too. The chain combines TRBV7-9 with TRBJ2-6, with D uncertain. This CDR3 is built from 15 residues. Trimming removed 1 base at V and 2 bases at J, with 6 bases between. In germline, CDR1 is SEHNR, CDR2 FQNEAQ (reference sequence). For the CDR3, the DNA is TGTGCCAGCAGCTTAGGTGGGACTGGGGCCAACGTCCTGACTTTC. Protein product: CASSLGGTGANVLTF.

This sequence joins TRBV7-9 and TRBJ2-1, with 13 bases fitting TRBD2. The CDR3 is 16 amino acids. Trimming removed 5 bases from V and 12 bases from J; junction bases left unmatched: 13. In germline, CDR1 is SEHNR, CDR2 FQNEAQ (reference sequence). CDR3 in DNA: TGTGCCAGCAGCCAGACCCGGACTAGCGGGGGCAGAGGGCAGTTCTTC. Translated: CASSQTRTSGGRGQFF.

The J gene is TRBJ2-3, the V gene TRBV5-1, with D tentatively TRBD1 (5 bases). V lost 4 bases to trimming and J lost 3 bases, with 15 bases between them. CDR1 and CDR2 from the germline V gene are SGHRS and YFSETQ. The length of the CDR3 is 15 residues. In DNA, the CDR3 is TGCGCCAGCAGCCCCCTAACAGGTTTGACAGATACGCAGTATTTT. Translated: CASSPLTGLTDTQYF.

The J gene is TRBJ2-1, the V gene TRBV19, with 7 bases lining up with TRBD2. The CDR3 is 14 residues long. Germline assignment: CDR1 LNHDA and CDR2 SQIVND (reference sequence). V was pared by 5 bases and J by 9 bases, with 10 bases of the junction left unmatched. This chain's CDR3 is CASSPPGLRAEQFF. CDR3 bases: TGTGCCAGTAGTCCCCCGGGACTACGGGCTGAGCAGTTCTTC.

V is TRBV11-2 and J is TRBJ2-7; TRBD2 agrees at 11 bases. Germline V lookup: CDR1 SGHAT, CDR2 FQNNGV. The junction had 16 bases not matched to a gene; V was cut back by 4 bases and J by 2 bases. The CDR3 totals 19 residues. The DNA of the CDR3 is TGTGCCAGCAGCTCGAATACGAGGCTAGCGGGGGGCCGACCCTACGAGCAGTACTTC. Amino acids: CASSSNTRLAGGRPYEQYF.

This clone was detected only once. The chain combines TRBV5-1 with TRBJ1-6; D remains unclear. Germline CDR1 SGHRS, CDR2 YFSETQ. The CDR3 sequence is 16 residues long. V was shortened by 0 bases and J by 9 bases, with 16 bases between the two germline ends. The DNA for the CDR3 is TGCGCCAGCAGCTTGGCTTCTGATGTTCGTTTTTCACCCCTCCACTTT. This gives the protein CASSLASDVRFSPLHF.

This chain joins TRBV7-9 and TRBJ2-6, with TRBD1 matching 11 bases. The trim removed 7 bases at V and 0 bases at J, leaving 5 bases unmatched. Germline V gene lookup returns CDR1 SEHNR and CDR2 FQNEAQ (reference sequence). The CDR3 contains 17 residues. The CDR3: CASTSGTGGSGANVLTF. In nucleotides, the CDR3 is TGTGCCAGCACCTCCGGGACAGGGGGCTCTGGGGCCAACGTCCTGACTTTC.

The chain carries TRBV7-2 and TRBJ2-5, with 10 bases fitting TRBD2. Unmatched junction bases numbered 5, after V lost 5 bases and J lost 5 bases. The CDR3 runs 14 residues. Germline lookup yields CDR1 SGHTA and CDR2 FQGNSA. This chain's CDR3 is CASSRGLASETQYF. In DNA, the CDR3 is TGTGCCAGCAGCCGGGGACTAGCGTCTGAGACCCAGTACTTC.

This clone was detected a few times. The V and J genes are TRBV7-2 and TRBJ1-2, with TRBD1 as a possible D gene (5 bases). Looked up from germline, CDR1 is SGHTA and CDR2 is FQGNSA. The CDR3 has 14 residues. With 1 base removed from V and 8 bases from J, the gap between germline ends came to 14 bases. The CDR3 region is CASSLGLRDLGYTF. For the CDR3, the DNA is TGTGCCAGCAGCTTAGGGCTCAGGGATTTAGGCTACACCTTC. Looking up the rest from reference TRBV7-2 and TRBJ1-2 gives the full variable domain: GAGVSQSPSNKVTEKGKDVELRCDPISGHTALYWYRQSLGQGLEFLIYFQGNSAPDKSGLPSDRFSAERTGGSVSTLTIQRTQQEDSAVYLCASSLGLRDLGYTFGSGTRLTVV.

V usage is TRBV15 and J usage is TRBJ2-1, with D possibly TRBD2 on 5 matching bases. The CDR3 covers 13 residues. CDR1 LNHNV and CDR2 YYDKDF come from the germline V gene (reference sequence). The V end was cut by 0 bases, the J end by 8 bases, with 8 bases between. Written as DNA, the CDR3 is TGTGCCACCAGCAGAGATTTGAGGGATGAGCAGTTCTTC. It is translated as CATSRDLRDEQFF.

The rearrangement links TRBV25-1 to TRBJ2-7, with a tentative D call TRBD1 (5 bases). The CDR3 runs to 14 residues. CDR1 is MGHDK and CDR2 is SYGVNS in the germline V gene. V dropped 2 bases and J dropped 2 bases, with 10 bases sitting between them. The chain's CDR3 is CASSENIGAYEQYF. For the CDR3, the DNA is TGTGCCAGCAGTGAAAACATAGGGGCCTACGAGCAGTACTTC.

The genes are TRBV19 and TRBJ1-2, with D possibly being TRBD1 (5 bases). Trimming shortened V by 7 bases and J by 4 bases, and 16 bases separated the two germline ends. Germline V lookup: CDR1 LNHDA, CDR2 SQIVND (reference sequence). CDR3 size: 14 residues. In DNA, the CDR3 is TGTGCCAGTATGATTGGACATAGCCTCTATGGCTACACCTTC. This sequence encodes CASMIGHSLYGYTF.